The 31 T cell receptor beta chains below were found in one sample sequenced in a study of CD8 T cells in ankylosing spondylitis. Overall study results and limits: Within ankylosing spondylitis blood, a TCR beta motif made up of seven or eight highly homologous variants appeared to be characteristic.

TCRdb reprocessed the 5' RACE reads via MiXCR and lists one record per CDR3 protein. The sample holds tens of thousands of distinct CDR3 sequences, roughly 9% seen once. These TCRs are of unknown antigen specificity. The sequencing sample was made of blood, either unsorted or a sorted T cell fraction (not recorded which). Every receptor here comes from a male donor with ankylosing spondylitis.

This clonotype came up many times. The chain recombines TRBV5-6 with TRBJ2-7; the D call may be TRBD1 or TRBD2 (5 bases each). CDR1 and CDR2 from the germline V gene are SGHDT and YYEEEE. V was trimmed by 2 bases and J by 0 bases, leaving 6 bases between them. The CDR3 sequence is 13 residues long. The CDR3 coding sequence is TGTGCCAGCAGCTTTGGGACCTCCTACGAGCAGTACTTC. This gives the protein CASSFGTSYEQYF.

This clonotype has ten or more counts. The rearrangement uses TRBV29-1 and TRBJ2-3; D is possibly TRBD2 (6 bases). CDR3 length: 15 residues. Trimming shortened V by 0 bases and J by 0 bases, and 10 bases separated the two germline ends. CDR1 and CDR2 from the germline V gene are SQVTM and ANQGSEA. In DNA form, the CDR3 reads TGCAGCGTTGAAGAAGGCGCGGGAAGCACAGATACGCAGTATTTT. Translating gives CSVEEGAGSTDTQYF.

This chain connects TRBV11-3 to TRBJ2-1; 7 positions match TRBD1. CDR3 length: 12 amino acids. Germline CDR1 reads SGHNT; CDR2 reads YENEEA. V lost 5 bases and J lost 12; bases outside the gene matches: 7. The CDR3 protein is CASSPYGTAQFF. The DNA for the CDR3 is TGTGCCAGCAGCCCTTACGGGACAGCGCAGTTCTTC.

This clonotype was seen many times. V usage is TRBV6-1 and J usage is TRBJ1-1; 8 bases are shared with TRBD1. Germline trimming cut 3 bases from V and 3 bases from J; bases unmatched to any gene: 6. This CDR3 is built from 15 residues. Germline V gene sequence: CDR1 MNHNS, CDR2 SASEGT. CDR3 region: CASSESQGVYTEAFF. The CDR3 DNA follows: TGTGCCAGCAGTGAGTCACAGGGGGTCTACACTGAAGCTTTCTTT.

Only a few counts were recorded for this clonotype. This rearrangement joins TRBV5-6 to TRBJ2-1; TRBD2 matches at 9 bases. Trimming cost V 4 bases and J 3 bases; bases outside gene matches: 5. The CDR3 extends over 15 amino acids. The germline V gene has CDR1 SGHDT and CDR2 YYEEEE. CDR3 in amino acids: CASSLSGRSYNEQFF. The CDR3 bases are TGTGCCAGCAGCCTTAGCGGGAGAAGCTACAATGAGCAGTTCTTC.

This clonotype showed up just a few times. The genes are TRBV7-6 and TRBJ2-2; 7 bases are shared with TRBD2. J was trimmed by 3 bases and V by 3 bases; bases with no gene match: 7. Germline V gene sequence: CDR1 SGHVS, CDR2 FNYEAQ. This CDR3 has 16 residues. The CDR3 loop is CASSFGGSIYTGELFF. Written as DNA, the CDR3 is TGTGCCAGCAGCTTTGGCGGGAGTATATACACCGGGGAGCTGTTTTTT.

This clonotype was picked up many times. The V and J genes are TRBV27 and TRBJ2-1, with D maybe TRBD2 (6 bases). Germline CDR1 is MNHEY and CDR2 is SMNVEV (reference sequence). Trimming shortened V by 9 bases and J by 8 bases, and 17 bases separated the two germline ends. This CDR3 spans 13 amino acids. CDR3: CASSHGRDYEQFF. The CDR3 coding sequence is TGTGCCAGTTCTCACGGGCGGGACTATGAGCAGTTCTTC.

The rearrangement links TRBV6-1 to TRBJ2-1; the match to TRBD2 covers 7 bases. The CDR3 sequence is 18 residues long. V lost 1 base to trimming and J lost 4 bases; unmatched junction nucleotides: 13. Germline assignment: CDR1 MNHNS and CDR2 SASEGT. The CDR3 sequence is CASSEEGVGGRSYNEQFF. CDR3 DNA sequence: TGTGCCAGCAGTGAAGAAGGGGTTGGCGGGAGATCGTACAATGAGCAGTTCTTC.

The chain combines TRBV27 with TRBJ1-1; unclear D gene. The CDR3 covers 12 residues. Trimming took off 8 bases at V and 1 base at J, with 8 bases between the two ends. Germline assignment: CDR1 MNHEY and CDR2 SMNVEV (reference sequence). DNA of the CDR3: TGTGCCAGCGGATTTCGGAACACTGAAGCTTTCTTT. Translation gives CASGFRNTEAFF.

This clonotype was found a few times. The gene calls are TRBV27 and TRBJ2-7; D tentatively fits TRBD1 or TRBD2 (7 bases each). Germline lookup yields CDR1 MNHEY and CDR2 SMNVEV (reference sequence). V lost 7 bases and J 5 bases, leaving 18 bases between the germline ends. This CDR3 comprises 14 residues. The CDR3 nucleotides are TGTGCCAGCACTCAATGGGAGGGGGCTCACGAGCAGTACTTC. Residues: CASTQWEGAHEQYF.

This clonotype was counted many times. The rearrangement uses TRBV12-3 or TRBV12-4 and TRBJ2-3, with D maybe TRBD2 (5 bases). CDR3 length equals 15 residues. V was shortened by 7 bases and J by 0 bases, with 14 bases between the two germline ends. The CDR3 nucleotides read TGTGCCAGCACTTCATTAGGGAGAAGCACAGATACGCAGTATTTT. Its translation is CASTSLGRSTDTQYF.

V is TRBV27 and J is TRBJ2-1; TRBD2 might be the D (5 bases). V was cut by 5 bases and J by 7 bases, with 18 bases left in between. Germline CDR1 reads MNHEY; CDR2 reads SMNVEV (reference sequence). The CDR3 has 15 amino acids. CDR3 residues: CASSKPGERLNEQFF. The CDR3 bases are TGTGCCAGCAGTAAACCTGGTGAGCGGTTAAATGAGCAGTTCTTC.

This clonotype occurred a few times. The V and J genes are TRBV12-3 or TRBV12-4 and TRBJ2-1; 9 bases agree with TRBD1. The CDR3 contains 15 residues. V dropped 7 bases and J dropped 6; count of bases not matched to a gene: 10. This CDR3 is CASNRWDRDGNEQFF. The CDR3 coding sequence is TGTGCCAGCAACCGTTGGGACAGGGACGGCAATGAGCAGTTCTTC.

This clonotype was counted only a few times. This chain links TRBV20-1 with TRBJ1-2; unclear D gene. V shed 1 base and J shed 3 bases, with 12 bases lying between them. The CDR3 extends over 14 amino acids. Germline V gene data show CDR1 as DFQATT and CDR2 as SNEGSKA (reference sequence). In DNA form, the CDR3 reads TGCAGTGCTAGAGGGTTTGAGGCACACTATGGCTACACCTTC. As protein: CSARGFEAHYGYTF.

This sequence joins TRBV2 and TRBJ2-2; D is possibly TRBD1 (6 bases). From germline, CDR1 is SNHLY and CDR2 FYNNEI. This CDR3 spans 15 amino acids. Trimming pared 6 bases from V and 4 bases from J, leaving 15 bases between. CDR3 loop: CASRRQGSRTGELFF. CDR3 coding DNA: TGTGCCAGCAGGCGGCAGGGGAGTCGCACCGGGGAGCTGTTTTTT.

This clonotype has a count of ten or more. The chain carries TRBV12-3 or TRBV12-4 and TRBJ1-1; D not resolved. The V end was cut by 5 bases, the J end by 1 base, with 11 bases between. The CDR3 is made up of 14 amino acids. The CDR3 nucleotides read TGTGCCAGCAGTACGACCGAAAGGAACACTGAAGCTTTCTTT. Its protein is CASSTTERNTEAFF.

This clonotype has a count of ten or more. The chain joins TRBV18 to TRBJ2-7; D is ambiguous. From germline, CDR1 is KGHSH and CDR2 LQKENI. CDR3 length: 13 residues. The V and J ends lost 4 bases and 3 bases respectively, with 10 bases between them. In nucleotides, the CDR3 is TGTGCCAGCTCACTAGCTGAAGGCTACGAGCAGTACGTC. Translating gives CASSLAEGYEQYV.

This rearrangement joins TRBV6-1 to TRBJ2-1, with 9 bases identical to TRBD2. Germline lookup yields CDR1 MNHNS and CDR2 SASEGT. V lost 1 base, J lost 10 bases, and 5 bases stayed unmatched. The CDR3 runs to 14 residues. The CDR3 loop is CASSEDLAGWEQFF. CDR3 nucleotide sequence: TGTGCCAGCAGTGAAGATCTAGCGGGATGGGAGCAGTTCTTC.

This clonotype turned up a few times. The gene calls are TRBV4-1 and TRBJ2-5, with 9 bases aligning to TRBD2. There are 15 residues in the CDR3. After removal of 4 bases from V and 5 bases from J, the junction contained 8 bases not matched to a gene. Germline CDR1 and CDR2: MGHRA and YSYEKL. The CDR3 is CASSPRPSGRETQYF. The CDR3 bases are TGCGCCAGCAGCCCCCGCCCGAGCGGGAGGGAGACCCAGTACTTC.

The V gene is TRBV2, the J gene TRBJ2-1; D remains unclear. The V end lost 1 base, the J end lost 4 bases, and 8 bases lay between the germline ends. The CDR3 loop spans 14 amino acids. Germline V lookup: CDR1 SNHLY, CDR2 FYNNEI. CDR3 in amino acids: CASSEVIDYNEQFF. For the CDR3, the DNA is TGTGCCAGCAGTGAAGTGATAGATTACAATGAGCAGTTCTTC.

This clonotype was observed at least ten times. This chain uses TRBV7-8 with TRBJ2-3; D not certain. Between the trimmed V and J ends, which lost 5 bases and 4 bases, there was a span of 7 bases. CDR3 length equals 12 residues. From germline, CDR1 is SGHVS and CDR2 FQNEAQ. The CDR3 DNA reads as TGTGCCAGCAGCCCCCCTCCAGATACGCAGTATTTT. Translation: CASSPPPDTQYF.

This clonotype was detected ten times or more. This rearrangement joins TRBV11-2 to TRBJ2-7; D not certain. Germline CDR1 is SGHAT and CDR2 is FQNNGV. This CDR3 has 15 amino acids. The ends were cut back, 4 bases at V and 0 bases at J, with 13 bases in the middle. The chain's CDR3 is CASSWEPTSSYEQYF. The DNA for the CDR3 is TGTGCCAGCAGCTGGGAACCGACGAGCTCCTACGAGCAGTACTTC.

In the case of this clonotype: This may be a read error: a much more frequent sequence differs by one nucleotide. CDR3 in amino acids: CASSYGQSYEEYF. Written as DNA, the CDR3 is TGTGCCAGCAGTTACGGACAGAGCTACGAGGAGTACTTC. V is TRBV27 and J is TRBJ2-7; D possibly corresponds to TRBD1 (6 bases). In germline, CDR1 is MNHEY, CDR2 SMNVEV (reference sequence). The CDR3 has 13 residues.

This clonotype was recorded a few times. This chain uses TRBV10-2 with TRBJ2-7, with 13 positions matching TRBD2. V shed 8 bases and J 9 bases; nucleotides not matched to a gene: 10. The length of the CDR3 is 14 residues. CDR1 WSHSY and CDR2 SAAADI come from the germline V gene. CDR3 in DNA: TGCGCCAGCCGGACCGGGACTAGCGGGGCTGGGCAGTACTTC. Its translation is CASRTGTSGAGQYF.

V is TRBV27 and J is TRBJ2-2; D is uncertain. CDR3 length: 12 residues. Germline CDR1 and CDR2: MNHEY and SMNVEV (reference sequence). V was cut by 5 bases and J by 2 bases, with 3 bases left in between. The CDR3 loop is CASSTNTGELFF. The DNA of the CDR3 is TGTGCCAGCAGTACTAACACCGGGGAGCTGTTTTTT.

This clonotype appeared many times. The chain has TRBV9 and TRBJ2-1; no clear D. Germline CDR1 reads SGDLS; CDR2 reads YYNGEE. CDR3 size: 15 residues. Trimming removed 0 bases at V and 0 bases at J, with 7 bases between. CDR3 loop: CASSVDSSSYNEQFF. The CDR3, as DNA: TGTGCCAGCAGCGTAGACAGCAGCTCCTACAATGAGCAGTTCTTC. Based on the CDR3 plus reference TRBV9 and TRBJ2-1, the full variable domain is DSGVTQTPKHLITATGQRVTLRCSPRSGDLSVYWYQQSLDQGLQFLIQYYNGEERAKGNILERFSAQQFPDLHSELNLSSLELGDSALYFCASSVDSSSYNEQFFGPGTRLTVL.

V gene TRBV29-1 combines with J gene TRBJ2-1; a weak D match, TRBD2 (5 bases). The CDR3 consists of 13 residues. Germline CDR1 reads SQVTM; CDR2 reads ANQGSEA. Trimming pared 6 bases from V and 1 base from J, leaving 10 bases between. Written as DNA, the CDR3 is TGCAGCGTGGAGGTGGGTTCCTACAATGAGCAGTTCTTC. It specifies CSVEVGSYNEQFF.

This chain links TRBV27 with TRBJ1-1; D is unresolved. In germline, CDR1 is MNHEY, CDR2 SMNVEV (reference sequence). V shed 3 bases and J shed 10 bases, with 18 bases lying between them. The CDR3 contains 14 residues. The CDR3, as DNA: TGTGCCAGCAGTTTCTCACCCGCGGGGTTGGGAGCTTTCTTT. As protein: CASSFSPAGLGAFF.

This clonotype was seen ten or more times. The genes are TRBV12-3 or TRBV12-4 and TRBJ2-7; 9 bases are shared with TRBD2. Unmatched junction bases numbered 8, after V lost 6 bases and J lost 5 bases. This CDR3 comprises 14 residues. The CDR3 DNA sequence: TGTGCCAGCAGCTTTGGGCCTAGCGGGAACGAGCAGTACGTC. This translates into CASSFGPSGNEQYV.

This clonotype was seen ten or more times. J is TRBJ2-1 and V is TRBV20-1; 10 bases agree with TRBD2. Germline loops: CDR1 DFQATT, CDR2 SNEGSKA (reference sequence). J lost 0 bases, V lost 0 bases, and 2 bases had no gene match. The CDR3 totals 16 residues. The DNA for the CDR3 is TGCAGTGCTAGAGAGCTAGCGGGAGACTCCTACAATGAGCAGTTCTTC. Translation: CSARELAGDSYNEQFF.

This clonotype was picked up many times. As DNA, the CDR3 is TGTGCCAGCACCCCGGGACTAGCGGAAAACACCGGGGAGCTGTTTTTT. As protein: CASTPGLAENTGELFF. The rearrangement joins TRBV12-3 or TRBV12-4 to TRBJ2-2; 11 bases are a match to TRBD2. The V segment lost 7 bases and the J segment 2 bases; nucleotides outside the gene matches: 6. The CDR3 totals 16 residues.